The 22 T cell receptor beta chains listed next were all sequenced from one sample in a study of CD8+CD57+ T cells in acquired aplastic anemia (dated by TCRdb to about 2018). The sequencing machine was an Illumina HiSeq 2000. Profiling of TCR beta VDJ combinations and CDR3 sequences used genomic DNA as the template. The raw public reads went through TCRdb reprocessing: fastp at Q25, MiXCR clone calling, in-frame beta chains kept. Rows with one shared CDR3 protein collapse into an entry with the most common genes and DNA. The sample has 33,000 or so distinct CDR3 sequences on record, approximately 73% of them singletons. Over 20% of the sample goes to the ten largest clones. The specimen sequenced was sorted CD4+, CD8+, or CD8+CD57+ T cells (not recorded which) from PBMCs. These receptors all stem from a human donor in good health, serving as a control.

This clonotype was observed many times. The rearrangement uses TRBV29-1 and TRBJ2-7, with D possibly being TRBD1 (6 bases). In germline, CDR1 is SQVTM, CDR2 ANQGSEA. This CDR3 comprises 13 residues. Trimming took 4 bases from V and 2 from J, leaving 12 bases between them. The CDR3 spells CSVGQEEPYEQYF. The CDR3 DNA is TGCAGCGTTGGACAGGAGGAACCCTACGAGCAGTACTTC.

This clonotype is labeled as medium-sized (0.01 to 0.1%). The genes are TRBV5-4 and TRBJ2-7; TRBD2 agrees at 13 bases. The CDR3 totals 14 residues. The V segment lost 4 bases and the J segment 6 bases; nucleotides outside the gene matches: 4. Germline assignment: CDR1 SGHNT and CDR2 YYREEE (reference sequence). Written as DNA, the CDR3 is TGTGCCAGCAGCCGACTAGCGGGGGGAGGCGAGCAGTACTTC. It yields the protein CASSRLAGGGEQYF. Complete variable domain (other parts from reference TRBV5-4 and TRBJ2-7): ETGVTQSPTHLIKTRGQQVTLRCSSQSGHNTVSWYQQALGQGPQFIFQYYREEENGRGNFPPRFSGLQFPNYSSELNVNALELDDSALYLCASSRLAGGGEQYFGPGTRLTVT.

The rearrangement links TRBV11-3 to TRBJ2-5, with D unclear. CDR3 length: 14 amino acids. Germline CDR1 SGHNT, CDR2 YENEEA. The V gene lost 3 bases and the J gene lost 5 bases, with 13 bases spanning the gap. CDR3 in amino acids: CASSFYLGFETQYF. The CDR3 nucleotides read TGTGCCAGCAGCTTTTATCTCGGATTTGAGACCCAGTACTTC.

The chain employs TRBV11-2 and TRBJ2-6; D remains ambiguous. CDR1 SGHAT and CDR2 FQNNGV come from the germline V gene. The V gene lost 1 base and the J gene lost 0 bases, with 7 bases spanning the gap. The CDR3 length is 16 residues. Here the CDR3 reads CASSLGASSGANVLTF. The DNA for the CDR3 is TGTGCCAGCAGCTTAGGCGCAAGCTCTGGGGCCAACGTCCTGACTTTC.

The chain joins TRBV7-9 to TRBJ2-5; D uncertain. The length of the CDR3 is 13 residues. Trimming removed 1 base at V and 0 bases at J, with 3 bases between. Germline loops: CDR1 SEHNR, CDR2 FQNEAQ (reference sequence). CDR3 in DNA: TGTGCCAGCAGCTTAGGGTACCAAGAGACCCAGTACTTC. This sequence encodes CASSLGYQETQYF.

The sample holds a few counts of this clonotype. The chain combines TRBV25-1 with TRBJ2-7, with D tentatively TRBD1 or TRBD2 (5 bases each). The CDR3 is 11 amino acids. Germline values: CDR1 MGHDK, CDR2 SYGVNS. Trimming shortened V by 9 bases and J by 3 bases, and 9 bases separated the two germline ends. CDR3: CASRGRYEQYF. The CDR3 nucleotides are TGTGCCAGTAGGGGACGCTACGAGCAGTACTTC.

The chain uses TRBV25-1 and TRBJ2-3; 10 bases align to TRBD2. After removal of 4 bases from V and 4 bases from J, the junction contained 8 bases not matched to a gene. Looked up from germline, CDR1 is MGHDK and CDR2 is SYGVNS. The CDR3 consists of 16 residues. In DNA form, the CDR3 reads TGTGCCAGCAGTGCCCTAGCGGGAGATGGGCCAGATACGCAGTATTTT. It is translated as CASSALAGDGPDTQYF. The full variable domain, with the rest looked up from reference TRBV25-1 and TRBJ2-3, is EADIYQTPRYLVIGTGKKITLECSQTMGHDKMYWYQQDPGMELHLIHYSYGVNSTEKGDLSSESTVSRIRTEHFPLTLESARPSHTSQYLCASSALAGDGPDTQYFGPGTRLTVL.

The rearrangement uses TRBV2 and TRBJ2-7, with no clear D. Germline CDR1 is SNHLY and CDR2 is FYNNEI. Trimming removed 4 bases at V and 1 base at J, with 2 bases between. The CDR3 consists of 11 residues. The CDR3 region is CASSVSYEQYF. The CDR3 nucleotides are TGTGCCAGCAGTGTATCCTACGAGCAGTACTTC. Full variable domain (outside the CDR3, taken from reference TRBV2 and TRBJ2-7): EPEVTQTPSHQVTQMGQEVILRCVPISNHLYFYWYRQILGQKVEFLVSFYNNEISEKSEIFDDQFSVERPDGSNFTLKIRSTKLEDSAMYFCASSVSYEQYFGPGTRLTVT.

The rearrangement uses TRBV2 and TRBJ2-5; D gene uncertain. The DNA end favors TRBJ2-7, so the J call may be wrong. This CDR3 spans 14 amino acids. The V gene's germline CDR1 is SNHLY and CDR2 FYNNEI. The CDR3 DNA follows: TGTGCCAGCAGTGACAGCCTCAACTCCTACGAGCAGTACTTC. Its protein is CASSDSLNSYEQYF.

V and J are TRBV19 and TRBJ1-3, with a weak D call TRBD1 (5 bases). The CDR3 totals 14 residues. CDR1 LNHDA and CDR2 SQIVND come from the germline V gene (reference sequence). With 9 bases removed from V and 2 bases from J, the gap between germline ends came to 14 bases. CDR3 nucleotides: TGTGCCAGCCTAGACAGCGACACTGGAAACACCATATATTTT. As protein: CASLDSDTGNTIYF.

This clonotype has a single count. V usage is TRBV13 and J usage is TRBJ2-3; the D gene is possibly TRBD2 (6 bases). CDR1 and CDR2 (germline): PRHDT, FYEKMQ (reference sequence). The CDR3 sequence is 14 residues long. The ends were cut back, 1 base at V and 4 bases at J, with 9 bases in the middle. CDR3 in DNA: TGTGCCAGCAGCTTAGCGGGGGATGCAGATACGCAGTATTTT. Encoded protein: CASSLAGDADTQYF.

In its sample, this clonotype was seen many times. The J gene is TRBJ2-7, the V gene TRBV10-1; the D gene is possibly TRBD2 (5 bases). Trimming removed 3 bases at V and 3 bases at J, with 12 bases between. Germline CDR1 WNHNN, CDR2 SYGVQD (reference sequence). This CDR3 contains 14 residues. The CDR3 DNA reads TGCGCCAGCAGTGATGGCGGGCCGAGCTACGAGCAGTACTTC. It encodes CASSDGGPSYEQYF.

The DNA of the CDR3 is TGTGCCAGTAGTAAGGACAGGGGTTTAGCAGAGACCCAGTACTTC. It yields the protein CASSKDRGLAETQYF. V gene TRBV19 combines with J gene TRBJ2-5; TRBD1 matches at 9 bases. Germline assignment: CDR1 LNHDA and CDR2 SQIVND (reference sequence). Germline trimming cut 4 bases from V and 4 bases from J; bases unmatched to any gene: 7. The CDR3 has 15 residues.

The chain combines TRBV2 with TRBJ2-3; D might be TRBD2 (6 bases). The V gene lost 6 bases and the J gene lost 0 bases, with 13 bases spanning the gap. Germline CDR1 is SNHLY and CDR2 is FYNNEI. CDR3 size: 15 residues. The CDR3 loop reads CASRIGTLSTDTQYF. The CDR3 DNA is TGTGCCAGCAGAATTGGGACTCTAAGCACAGATACGCAGTATTTT.

This rearrangement joins TRBV2 to TRBJ2-7; 7 nucleotides agree with TRBD1. V dropped 4 bases and J dropped 3; count of bases not matched to a gene: 6. The CDR3 is 14 amino acids. Looked up from germline, CDR1 is SNHLY and CDR2 is FYNNEI. The CDR3 bases are TGTGCCAGCAGTGTTGGCCAGGGGGACTACGAGCAGTACTTC. It specifies CASSVGQGDYEQYF.

The rearrangement uses TRBV10-3 and TRBJ1-2, with unresolved D. Germline V gene sequence: CDR1 ENHRY, CDR2 SYGVKD. Trimming took 7 bases from V and 2 from J, leaving 11 bases between them. This CDR3 has 13 amino acids. DNA of the CDR3: TGTGCCATCAATGGAGGGTTGAACTATGGCTACACCTTC. Translation: CAINGGLNYGYTF.

The chain recombines TRBV19 with TRBJ2-3, with D maybe TRBD1 (6 bases). The germline CDR1 and CDR2 sequences are LNHDA and SQIVND (reference sequence). The CDR3 is made up of 15 amino acids. V was pared by 4 bases and J by 3 bases, with 14 bases between. CDR3 loop: CASSTRAQGTDTQYF. As DNA, the CDR3 is TGTGCCAGTAGTACCCGGGCGCAGGGGACAGATACGCAGTATTTT.

The J gene is TRBJ2-7, the V gene TRBV7-2; no firm D call. Trimming removed 6 bases at V and 0 bases at J, with 6 bases between. Germline V lookup: CDR1 SGHTA, CDR2 FQGNSA. This CDR3 has 12 residues. CDR3 amino acids: CASRRTSYEQYF. In DNA form, the CDR3 reads TGTGCCAGCAGAAGGACCTCCTACGAGCAGTACTTC.

The genes are TRBV20-1 and TRBJ2-1, with D tentatively TRBD1 (5 bases). The V gene's germline CDR1 is DFQATT and CDR2 SNEGSKA (reference sequence). V lost 0 bases, J lost 3 bases, and 9 bases lay in between. The CDR3 length is 14 residues. For the CDR3, the DNA is TGCAGTGCTAGAGAAGGTAGGGGCTACAATGAGCAGTTCTTC. Translation gives CSAREGRGYNEQFF.

This chain links TRBV7-6 with TRBJ2-7; D is possibly TRBD1 (5 bases). The CDR3 is 13 residues long. Germline CDR1 reads SGHVS; CDR2 reads FNYEAQ. Trimming stripped 10 bases from V and 6 bases from J, with 19 bases between. CDR3 in DNA: TGTGCCACACGCAGGGTGTGGGGTTCCGAGCAGTACTTC. Encoded protein: CATRRVWGSEQYF.

By share, this clonotype counts as medium-sized. V is TRBV11-2 and J is TRBJ2-1, with TRBD2 identical over 11 bases. CDR3 length equals 19 residues. V was pared by 3 bases and J by 4 bases, with 14 bases of the junction left unmatched. Per germline, CDR1 SGHAT and CDR2 FQNNGV. In DNA form, the CDR3 reads TGTGCCAGCAGCTTTTTCTCTGGGGTTAGCGGGGGGGCGTACAATGAGCAGTTCTTC. It codes for CASSFFSGVSGGAYNEQFF.

As concerns this clonotype: One junction end disagrees with the germline gene, perhaps due to a read error. This chain connects TRBV25-1 to TRBJ2-3; the D gene is possibly TRBD1 (7 bases). CDR3 length: 16 amino acids. Germline assignment: CDR1 MGHDK and CDR2 SYGVNS. The CDR3 DNA follows: TGTGCCAGCAGTAGAACGACAGGGAGGATCACAGATGCGCAGTATTTT. Its translation is CASSRTTGRITDAQYF.